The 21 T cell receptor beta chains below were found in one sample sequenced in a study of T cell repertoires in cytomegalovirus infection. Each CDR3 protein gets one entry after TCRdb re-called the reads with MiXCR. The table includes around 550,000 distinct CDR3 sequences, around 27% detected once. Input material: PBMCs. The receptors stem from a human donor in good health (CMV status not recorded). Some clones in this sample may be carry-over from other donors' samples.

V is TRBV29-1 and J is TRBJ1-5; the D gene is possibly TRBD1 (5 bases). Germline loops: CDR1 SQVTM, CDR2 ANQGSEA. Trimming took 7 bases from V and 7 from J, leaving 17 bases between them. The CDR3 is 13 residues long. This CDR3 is CSARWGVDQPQHF. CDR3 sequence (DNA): TGCAGCGCCCGTTGGGGGGTGGACCAGCCCCAGCATTTT.

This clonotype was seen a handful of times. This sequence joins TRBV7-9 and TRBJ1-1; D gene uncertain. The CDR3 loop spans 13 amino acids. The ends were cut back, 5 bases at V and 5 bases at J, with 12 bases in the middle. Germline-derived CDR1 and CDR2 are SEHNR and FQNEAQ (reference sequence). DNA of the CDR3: TGTGCCAGCAGCCGCACTACGCAAACTGAAGCTTTCTTT. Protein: CASSRTTQTEAFF.

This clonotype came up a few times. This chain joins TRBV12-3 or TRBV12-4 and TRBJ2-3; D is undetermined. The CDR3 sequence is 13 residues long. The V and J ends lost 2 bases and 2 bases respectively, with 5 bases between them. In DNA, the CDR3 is TGTGCCAGCAGTTTAATTAACACAGATACGCAGTATTTT. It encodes CASSLINTDTQYF.

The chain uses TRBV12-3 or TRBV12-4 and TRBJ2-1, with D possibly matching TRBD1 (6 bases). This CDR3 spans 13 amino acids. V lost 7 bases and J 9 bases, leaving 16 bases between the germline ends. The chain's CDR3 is CASISTGRSEQFF. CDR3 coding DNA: TGTGCCAGCATATCGACAGGTAGAAGTGAGCAGTTCTTC.

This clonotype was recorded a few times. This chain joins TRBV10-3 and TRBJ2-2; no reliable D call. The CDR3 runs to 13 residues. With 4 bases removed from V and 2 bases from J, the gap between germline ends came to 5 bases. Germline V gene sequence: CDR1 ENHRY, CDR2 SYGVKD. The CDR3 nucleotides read TGTGCCATCAGTGGGGCCAACACCGGGGAGCTGTTTTTT. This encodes CAISGANTGELFF.

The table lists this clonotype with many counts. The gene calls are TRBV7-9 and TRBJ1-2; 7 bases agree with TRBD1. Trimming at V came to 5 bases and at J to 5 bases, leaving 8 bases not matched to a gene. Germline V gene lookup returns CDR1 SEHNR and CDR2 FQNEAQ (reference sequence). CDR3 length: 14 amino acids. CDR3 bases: TGTGCCAGCAGCACCAGGACAGGTTATTATGGCTACACCTTC. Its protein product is CASSTRTGYYGYTF.

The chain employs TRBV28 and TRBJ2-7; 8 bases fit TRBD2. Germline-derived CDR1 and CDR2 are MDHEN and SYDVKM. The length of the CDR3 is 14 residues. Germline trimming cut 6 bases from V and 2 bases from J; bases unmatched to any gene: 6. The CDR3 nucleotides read TGTGCCAGCAGCGTTAGCGGGACCACCTACGAGCAGTACTTC. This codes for CASSVSGTTYEQYF.

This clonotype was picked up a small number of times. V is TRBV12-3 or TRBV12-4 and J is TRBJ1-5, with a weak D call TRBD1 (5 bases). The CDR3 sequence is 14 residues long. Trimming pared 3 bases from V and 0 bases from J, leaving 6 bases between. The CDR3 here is CASSFGHSNQPQHF. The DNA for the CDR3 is TGTGCCAGCAGTTTTGGACATAGCAATCAGCCCCAGCATTTT.

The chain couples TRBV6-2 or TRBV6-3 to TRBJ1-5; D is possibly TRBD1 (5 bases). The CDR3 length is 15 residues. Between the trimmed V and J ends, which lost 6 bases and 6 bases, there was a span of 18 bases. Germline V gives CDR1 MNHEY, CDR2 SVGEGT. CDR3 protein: CASRLIGTGAQPQHF. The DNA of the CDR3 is TGTGCCAGCAGGCTCATAGGGACGGGAGCTCAGCCCCAGCATTTT.

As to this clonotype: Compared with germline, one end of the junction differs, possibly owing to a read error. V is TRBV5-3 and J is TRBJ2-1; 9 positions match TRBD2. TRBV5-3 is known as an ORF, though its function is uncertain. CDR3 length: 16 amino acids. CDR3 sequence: CASSFHGTSLLNEQFF. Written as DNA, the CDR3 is TGTGCCAGCAGCTTTCACGGGACTAGCTTATTAAATGAGCAGTTCTTC.

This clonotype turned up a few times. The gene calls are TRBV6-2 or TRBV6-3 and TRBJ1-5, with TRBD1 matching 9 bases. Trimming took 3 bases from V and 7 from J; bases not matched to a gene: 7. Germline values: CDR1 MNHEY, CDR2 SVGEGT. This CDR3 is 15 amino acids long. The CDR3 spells CASSYTGGVRQPQHF. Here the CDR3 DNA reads TGTGCCAGCAGTTATACAGGGGGCGTGAGGCAGCCCCAGCATTTT.

Here the CDR3 DNA reads TGTGCCAGCAGCTTCGCGGGGCAGGGCGACGAGCAGTACTTC. Amino acid sequence: CASSFAGQGDEQYF. This rearrangement joins TRBV7-9 to TRBJ2-7; perhaps TRBD2 as D (6 bases). The germline V and J ends were trimmed by 3 bases and 5 bases, with 14 bases remaining between them. The CDR3 extends over 14 amino acids. CDR1 is SEHNR and CDR2 is FQNEAQ in the germline V gene (reference sequence).

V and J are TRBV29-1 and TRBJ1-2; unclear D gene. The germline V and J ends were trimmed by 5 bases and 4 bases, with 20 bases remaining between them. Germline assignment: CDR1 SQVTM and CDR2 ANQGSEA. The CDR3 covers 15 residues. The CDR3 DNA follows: TGCAGCGTTCAGATAACCCCTTCCGGGAGCTATGGCTACACCTTC. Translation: CSVQITPSGSYGYTF.

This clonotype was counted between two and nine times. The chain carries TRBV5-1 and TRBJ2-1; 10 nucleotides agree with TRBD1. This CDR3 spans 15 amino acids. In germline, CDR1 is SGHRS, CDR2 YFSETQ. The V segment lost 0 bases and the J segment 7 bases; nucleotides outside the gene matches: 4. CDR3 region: CASSLGTGGFNEQFF. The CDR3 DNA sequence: TGCGCCAGCAGCTTGGGGACAGGGGGTTTTAATGAGCAGTTCTTC.

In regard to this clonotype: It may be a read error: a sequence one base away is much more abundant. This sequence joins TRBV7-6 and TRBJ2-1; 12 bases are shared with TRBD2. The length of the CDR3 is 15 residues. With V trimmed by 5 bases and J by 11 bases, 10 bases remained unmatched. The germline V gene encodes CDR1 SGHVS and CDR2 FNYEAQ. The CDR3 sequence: CASSQEGLAGNKQFF. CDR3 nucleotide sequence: TGTGCCAGCAGCCAGGAAGGACTAGCGGGGAATAAGCAGTTCTTC.

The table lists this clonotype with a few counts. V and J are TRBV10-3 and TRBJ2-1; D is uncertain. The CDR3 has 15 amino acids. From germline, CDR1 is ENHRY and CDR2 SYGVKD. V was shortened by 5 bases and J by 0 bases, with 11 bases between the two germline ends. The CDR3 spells CAISTAESSYNEQFF. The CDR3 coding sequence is TGTGCCATCAGTACAGCAGAAAGCTCCTACAATGAGCAGTTCTTC.

The DNA for the CDR3 is TGTGCCAGTAGTATTTATACGGGAGCCAATCAGCCCCAGCATTTT. Protein product: CASSIYTGANQPQHF. The chain combines TRBV19 with TRBJ1-5; no firm D call. The CDR3 has 15 residues. Trimming left V 3 bases short and J 3 bases short, with 12 bases between. The germline gives CDR1 LNHDA, CDR2 SQIVND (reference sequence). The full variable domain, in which reference TRBV19 and TRBJ1-5 provide the parts outside the CDR3, is DGGITQSPKYLFRKEGQNVTLSCEQNLNHDAMYWYRQDPGQGLRLIYYSQIVNDFQKGDIAEGYSVSREKKESFPLTVTSAQKNPTAFYLCASSIYTGANQPQHFGDGTRLSIL.

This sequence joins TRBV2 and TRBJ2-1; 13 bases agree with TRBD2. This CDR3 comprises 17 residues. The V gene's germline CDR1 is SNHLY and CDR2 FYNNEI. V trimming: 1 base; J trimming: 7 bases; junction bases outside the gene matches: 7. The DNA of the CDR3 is TGTGCCAGCAGTGAAGAGTATTGGACTAGCGGGGGTAATGAGCAGTTCTTC. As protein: CASSEEYWTSGGNEQFF.

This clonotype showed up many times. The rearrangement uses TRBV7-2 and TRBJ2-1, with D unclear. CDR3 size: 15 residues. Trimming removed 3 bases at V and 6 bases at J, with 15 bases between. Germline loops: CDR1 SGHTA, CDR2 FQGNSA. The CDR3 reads CASSFQASVTNEQFF. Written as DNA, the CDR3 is TGTGCCAGCAGCTTTCAGGCGTCGGTTACCAATGAGCAGTTCTTC.

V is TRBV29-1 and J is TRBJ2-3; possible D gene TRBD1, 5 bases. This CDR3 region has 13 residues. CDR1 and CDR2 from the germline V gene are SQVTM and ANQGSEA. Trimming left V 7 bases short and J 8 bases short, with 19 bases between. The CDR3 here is CSAGSSLIGTQYF. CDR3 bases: TGCAGCGCAGGGTCTTCTCTAATCGGTACGCAGTATTTT.

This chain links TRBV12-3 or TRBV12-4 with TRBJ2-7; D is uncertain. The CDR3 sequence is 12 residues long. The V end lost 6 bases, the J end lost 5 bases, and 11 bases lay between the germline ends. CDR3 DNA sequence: TGTGCCAGCAGCTGGAGTGGACACGAGCAGTACGTC. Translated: CASSWSGHEQYV.